A selection of T cell receptor beta chains follows, all from one sample in a study of CD8 T cells in Susac syndrome. TCRdb passed the immunoSEQ multiplex PCR reads through MiXCR, listing each CDR3 protein once. The repertoire has 150,000 or so distinct CDR3 sequences, 85% to 95% of them found once; the top ten carry about 0.17%. The sequenced sample was CD4+ T cells from PBMCs. The receptor set was obtained from a human donor with Susac syndrome. CDR3s include the opening cysteine and the closing phenylalanine or tryptophan. A D gene is named only where the DNA matches it firmly. Clone size is shown for a subset of rows, as once, few, many or a class of expanded clone.

D gene	J gene	clone size	V gene	CDR3 protein	CDR3 DNA
TRBD2	TRBJ2-3	.	TRBV20-1	CSASLFWTSGGVLSTDTQYF	TGCAGTGCTAGCCTCTTTTGGACTAGCGGGGGGGTCCTTAGCACAGATACGCAGTATTTT
.	TRBJ2-3	.	TRBV12-3/TRBV12-4	CASTYRALTDTQYF	TGTGCCAGCACCTACAGGGCCCTTACAGATACGCAGTATTTT
TRBD1	TRBJ2-5	.	TRBV5-1	CASSRDRGSPGKETQYF	TGCGCCAGCAGCAGGGACAGGGGGTCCCCTGGGAAAGAGACCCAGTACTTC
.	TRBJ2-1	.	TRBV20-1	CSASVSGGRERNEQFF	TGCAGTGCTAGTGTCTCTGGTGGTAGGGAGCGCAATGAGCAGTTCTTC
.	TRBJ2-1	.	TRBV6-5	CASSSSTGQFF	TGTGCCAGCAGTTCATCTACGGGGCAGTTCTTC
.	TRBJ1-6	.	TRBV4-3	CASSQNINSPLHF	TGCGCCAGCAGCCAAAACATAAATTCACCCCTCCACTTT
TRBD2	TRBJ2-5	.	TRBV20-1	CSGRGGGETQYF	TGCAGTGGGCGGGGGGGAGGAGAGACCCAGTACTTC
.	TRBJ1-1	.	TRBV27	CASTAGMNTEAFF	TGTGCCAGCACCGCGGGAATGAACACTGAAGCTTTCTTT
TRBD2	TRBJ2-4	.	TRBV3-1	CASSPPGLATKNIQYF	TGTGCCAGCAGCCCTCCGGGACTAGCGACCAAAAACATTCAGTACTTC
.	TRBJ2-7	.	TRBV29-1	CSVRTKPIDEQYF	TGCAGCGTTAGGACAAAACCCATCGACGAGCAGTACTTC
TRBD1	TRBJ1-2	.	TRBV27	CASSKTGEGYTF	TGTGCCAGCAGTAAAACAGGGGAAGGCTACACCTTC
TRBD1	TRBJ2-3	.	TRBV4-1	CASSQEGTGGHTDTQYF	TGCGCCAGCAGCCAAGAAGGGACAGGGGGCCACACAGATACGCAGTATTTT
.	TRBJ2-3	.	TRBV6-5	CASSYRGSVSDTQYF	TGTGCCAGCAGTTACCGCGGGTCGGTGTCAGATACGCAGTATTTT
.	TRBJ1-2	.	TRBV12-3/TRBV12-4	CASVIRSDYTF	TGTGCCAGCGTAATAAGATCTGACTACACCTTC
.	TRBJ1-4	.	TRBV4-3	CASSQDLQGPTNEKLFF	TGCGCCAGCAGCCAAGATTTGCAGGGTCCAACTAATGAAAAACTGTTTTTT
.	TRBJ1-6	.	TRBV20-1	CSARLRDDNNSPLHF	TGCAGTGCTAGGCTCCGGGACGATAATAATTCACCCCTCCACTTT
.	TRBJ2-2	once	TRBV20-1	CSAIAAAKAGELFF	TGCAGTGCAATCGCGGCAGCCAAGGCCGGGGAGCTGTTTTTT
.	TRBJ1-1	.	TRBV12-3/TRBV12-4	CASSTGRGTEAFF	TGTGCCAGCAGTACGGGGAGAGGGACTGAAGCTTTCTTT
.	TRBJ1-5	.	TRBV12-3/TRBV12-4	CASTIQGGNQPQHF	TGTGCCAGCACTATACAGGGAGGCAATCAGCCCCAGCATTTT
.	TRBJ1-4	once	TRBV3-1	CASSQDPALGVFF	TGTGCCAGCAGCCAAGATCCGGCTTTAGGGGTGTTTTTT
.	TRBJ2-3	.	TRBV4-1	CASSQVAGTSTDTQYF	TGCGCCAGCAGCCAAGTGGCAGGTACTAGCACAGATACGCAGTATTTT
TRBD1	TRBJ1-4	.	TRBV2	CASSREQGINEKLFF	TGTGCCAGCAGTAGAGAACAGGGGATTAATGAAAAACTGTTTTTT
.	TRBJ2-3	.	TRBV7-2	CASSLAASLDTQYF	TGTGCCAGCAGCTTAGCGGCTAGCTTGGATACGCAGTATTTT
.	TRBJ2-1	.	TRBV5-6	CASSLDRAPYNEQFF	TGTGCCAGCAGCTTGGACAGGGCCCCCTACAATGAGCAGTTCTTC
.	TRBJ1-2	.	TRBV19	CASSPSLGVYGYTF	TGTGCCAGTAGTCCCTCACTGGGTGTCTATGGCTACACCTTC
.	TRBJ1-2	.	TRBV15	CATSTFQRGQGYAYGYTF	TGTGCCACCAGCACGTTCCAGAGAGGGCAGGGCTACGCCTATGGCTACACCTTC
.	TRBJ2-4	.	TRBV3-1	CASSPSQGNIQYF	TGTGCCAGCAGTCCTTCACAGGGAAACATTCAGTACTTC